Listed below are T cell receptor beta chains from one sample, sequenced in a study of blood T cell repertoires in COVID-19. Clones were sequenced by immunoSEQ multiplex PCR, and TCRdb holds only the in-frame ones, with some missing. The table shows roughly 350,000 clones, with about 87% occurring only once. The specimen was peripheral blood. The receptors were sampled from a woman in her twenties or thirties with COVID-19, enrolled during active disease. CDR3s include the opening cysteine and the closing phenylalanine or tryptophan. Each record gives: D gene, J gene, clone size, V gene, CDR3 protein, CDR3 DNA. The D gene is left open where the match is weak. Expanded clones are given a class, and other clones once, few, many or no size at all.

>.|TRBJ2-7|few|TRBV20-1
CSALALEQYF
TGCAGTGCTCTAGCGCTCGAGCAGTACTTC
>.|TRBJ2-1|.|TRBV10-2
CASTPQGRGNNEQFF
TGCGCCAGCACGCCCCAAGGGCGGGGTAACAATGAGCAGTTCTTC
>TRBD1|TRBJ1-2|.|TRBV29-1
CSVDEGAGGYTF
TGCAGCGTTGATGAGGGGGCTGGTGGCTACACCTTC
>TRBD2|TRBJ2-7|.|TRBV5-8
CASSYAVLADEQYF
TGTGCCAGCAGCTACGCAGTCCTAGCGGACGAGCAGTACTTC
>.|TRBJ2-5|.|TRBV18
CASSPLGESGIVVTQYF
TGTGCCAGCTCACCACTCGGGGAAAGCGGAATCGTAGTGACCCAGTACTTC
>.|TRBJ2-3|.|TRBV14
CASSQDVGFYTDTQYF
TGTGCCAGCAGCCAAGATGTGGGCTTTTACACAGATACGCAGTATTTT
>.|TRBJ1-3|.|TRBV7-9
CASIASAGLGNTIYF
TGTGCCAGCATCGCCTCGGCAGGGCTCGGAAACACCATATATTTT
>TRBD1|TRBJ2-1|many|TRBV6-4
CASSDHTGTGGNEQFF
TGTGCCAGCAGTGATCATACCGGGACAGGGGGCAATGAGCAGTTCTTC
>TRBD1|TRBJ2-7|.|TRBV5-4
CASSWADRGAYEQYF
TGTGCCAGCAGCTGGGCGGACAGGGGGGCCTACGAGCAGTACTTC
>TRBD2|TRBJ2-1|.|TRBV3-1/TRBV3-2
CASSLITGTSGYNEQFF
TGTGCCAGCAGCCTGATCACCGGGACTAGCGGTTACAATGAGCAGTTCTTC
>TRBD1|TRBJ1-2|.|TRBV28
CASSSPGTGGGGYTF
TGTGCCAGCAGTTCCCCCGGGACAGGGGGCGGAGGCTACACCTTC
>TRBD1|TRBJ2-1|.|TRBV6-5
CASRRGQGPYNEQFF
TGTGCCAGCAGGCGGGGACAGGGACCTTACAATGAGCAGTTCTTC
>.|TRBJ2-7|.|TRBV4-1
CASSQEFNEVISNWEQYF
TGCGCCAGCAGCCAAGAATTTAATGAGGTCATTTCTAACTGGGAGCAGTACTTC
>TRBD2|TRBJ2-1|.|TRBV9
CASSVTSQGGEQFF
TGTGCCAGCAGCGTGACTAGCCAGGGTGGTGAGCAGTTCTTC
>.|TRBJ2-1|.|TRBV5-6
CASSLGGEVSEQFF
TGTGCCAGCAGCTTGGGAGGGGAGGTGAGTGAGCAGTTCTTC
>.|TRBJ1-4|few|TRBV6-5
CASRRSPATNEKLFF
TGTGCCAGCAGGAGGTCACCCGCAACTAATGAAAAACTGTTTTTT
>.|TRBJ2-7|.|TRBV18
CASSPGRDSMGYF
TGTGCCAGCTCACCAGGCAGGGACTCGATGGGGTACTTC
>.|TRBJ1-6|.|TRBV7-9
CASSLERESPLHF
TGTGCCAGCAGCTTAGAGAGGGAATCACCCCTCCACTTT
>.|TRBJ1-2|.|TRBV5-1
CASSLSPRIYGYTF
TGCGCCAGCAGCTTGTCCCCCAGGATCTATGGCTACACCTTC
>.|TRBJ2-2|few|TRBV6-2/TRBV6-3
CASSYFRTNTGELFF
TGTGCCAGCAGTTACTTCAGGACGAACACCGGGGAGCTGTTTTTT
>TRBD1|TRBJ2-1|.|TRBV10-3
CAISSGKGAFVDEQFF
TGTGCCATCTCCTCCGGCAAGGGGGCTTTTGTGGATGAGCAGTTCTTC
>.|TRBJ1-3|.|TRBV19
CASSPLRGDSGNTIYF
TGTGCCAGTAGCCCTCTAAGGGGCGACTCTGGAAACACCATATATTTT
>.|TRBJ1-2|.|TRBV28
CASSPPTGPNYGYTF
TGTGCCAGCAGTCCGCCGACAGGCCCTAACTATGGCTACACCTTC
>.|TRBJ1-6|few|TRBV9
CASSVQEFPPLHF
TGTGCCAGCAGCGTACAGGAATTTCCACCCCTCCACTTT
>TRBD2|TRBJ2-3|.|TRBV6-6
CASSWGAGGTDTQYF
TGTGCCAGCAGTTGGGGGGCGGGAGGGACAGATACGCAGTATTTT
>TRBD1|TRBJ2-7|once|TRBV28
CASSFLQGDYEQYF
TGTGCCAGCAGTTTCCTCCAGGGGGATTACGAGCAGTACTTC
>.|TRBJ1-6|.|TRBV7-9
CASSREFLEALHF
TGTGCCAGCAGCCGAGAATTTCTTGAGGCCCTCCACTTT
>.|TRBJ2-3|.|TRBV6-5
CASSYSRRTQRDTQYF
TGTGCCAGCAGTTACTCGAGGAGGACCCAGAGAGATACGCAGTATTTT
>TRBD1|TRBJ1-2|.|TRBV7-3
CASSLAGGGDYGYTF
TGTGCCAGCAGCTTAGCAGGGGGCGGGGACTATGGCTACACCTTC
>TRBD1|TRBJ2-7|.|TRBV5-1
CASSPGQGGYEQYF
TGCGCCAGCAGCCCGGGACAGGGGGGATACGAGCAGTACTTC
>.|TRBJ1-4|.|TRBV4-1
CASSQDWSNEKLFF
TGCGCCAGCAGCCAAGATTGGAGTAATGAAAAACTGTTTTTT
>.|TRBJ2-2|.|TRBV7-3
CASSPLGVANTGELFF
TGTGCCAGCAGTCCCTTAGGGGTCGCGAACACCGGGGAGCTGTTTTTT
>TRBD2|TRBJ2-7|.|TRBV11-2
CASSRTGGRAFFEQYF
TGTGCCAGCAGCCGGACTGGGGGGAGGGCCTTTTTCGAGCAGTACTTC
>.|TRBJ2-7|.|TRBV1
CTSSQDTGASGRVENEQYF
TGCACCAGCAGCCAAGATACAGGGGCTAGCGGGAGGGTGGAGAACGAGCAGTACTTC
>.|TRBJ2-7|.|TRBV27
CASSLFRRHDIHEQYF
TGTGCCAGCAGTTTATTTAGGCGACATGATATCCACGAGCAGTACTTC
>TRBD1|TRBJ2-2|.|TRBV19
CASRQGLGELFF
TGTGCCAGTAGACAGGGGCTCGGGGAGCTGTTTTTT
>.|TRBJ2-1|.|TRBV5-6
CASSTPGTPLNEQFF
TGTGCCAGCAGCACCCCCGGGACTCCTCTCAATGAGCAGTTCTTC
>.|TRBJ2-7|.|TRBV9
CASSPSPTYEQYF
TGTGCCAGCAGCCCCAGTCCAACCTACGAGCAGTACTTC
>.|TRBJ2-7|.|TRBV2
CASRDDARGIAYEQYF
TGTGCCAGCAGGGACGATGCCAGGGGAATAGCCTACGAGCAGTACTTC
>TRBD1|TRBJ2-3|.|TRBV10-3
CAIREGQTITDTQYF
TGTGCCATCAGAGAGGGACAGACAATCACAGATACGCAGTATTTT
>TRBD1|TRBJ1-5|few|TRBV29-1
CSVALGTGEQPQHF
TGCAGCGTTGCCCTCGGGACAGGGGAACAGCCCCAGCATTTT
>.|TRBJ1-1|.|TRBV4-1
CASSQDSPNTEAFF
TGCGCCAGCAGCCAAGATAGTCCAAACACTGAAGCTTTCTTT
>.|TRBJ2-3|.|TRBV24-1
CATSDFGGFFSTDTQYF
TGTGCCACCAGTGATTTTGGAGGGTTCTTCAGCACAGATACGCAGTATTTT
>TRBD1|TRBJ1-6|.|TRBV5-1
CASSLGQGALSPLHF
TGCGCCAGCAGCTTGGGGCAGGGGGCTCTTTCACCCCTCCACTTT
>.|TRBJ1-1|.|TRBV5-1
CASSLAGGTNTEAFF
TGCGCCAGCAGCTTGGCCGGAGGGACGAACACTGAAGCTTTCTTT
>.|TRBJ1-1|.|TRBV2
CASSLRNTEAFF
TGTGCCAGCAGTCTCAGGAACACTGAAGCTTTCTTT
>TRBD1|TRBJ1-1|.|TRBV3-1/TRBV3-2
CASSGQGTEAFF
TGTGCCAGCTCCGGACAGGGCACTGAAGCTTTCTTT
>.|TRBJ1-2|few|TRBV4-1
CASSGSRGRSYGYTF
TGCGCCAGCAGCGGTAGTAGGGGAAGGTCCTATGGCTACACCTTC
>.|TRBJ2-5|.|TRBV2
CASSGGETQYF
TGTGCCAGCAGTGGAGGGGAGACCCAGTACTTC
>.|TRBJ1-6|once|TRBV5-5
CASSHYNSPLHF
TGTGCCAGCAGCCACTATAATTCACCCCTCCACTTT
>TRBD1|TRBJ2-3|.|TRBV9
CASSLATGGKDTQYF
TGTGCCAGCAGTCTCGCGACAGGGGGTAAAGATACGCAGTATTTT
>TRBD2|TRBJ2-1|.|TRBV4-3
CASSQEGLAGTYNEQFF
TGCGCCAGCAGCCAAGAGGGACTAGCGGGTACCTACAATGAGCAGTTCTTC
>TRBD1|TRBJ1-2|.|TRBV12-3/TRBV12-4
CASSLDRGPGYTF
TGTGCCAGCAGTTTAGACAGGGGGCCTGGCTACACCTTC